A single sample is the source of the 12 T cell receptor beta chains below, sequenced in a study of T cells after yellow fever vaccination. One entry per CDR3 protein, called by TCRdb with MiXCR from the 5' RACE reads. The sample has 610,000 or so distinct CDR3 sequences; around an eighth are singletons. The material was PBMCs, obtained on the day of the yellow fever booster vaccination. The receptors originated from a man aged 30 to 45 who received the YFV17D yellow fever vaccine.

This clonotype was observed a handful of times. Here the CDR3 DNA reads TGTGCCAGCAGTGAAGGCCCTCGCTTAAGCACAGATACGCAGTATTTT. Translating gives CASSEGPRLSTDTQYF. The chain couples TRBV6-1 to TRBJ2-3; no clear D. The CDR3 sequence is 16 residues long. V lost 1 base to trimming and J lost 0 bases, with 11 bases between them. Germline-derived CDR1 and CDR2 are MNHNS and SASEGT.

V and J are TRBV3-1 and TRBJ2-7; 7 nucleotides line up with TRBD1. The V segment lost 6 bases and the J segment 3 bases; nucleotides outside the gene matches: 2. From germline, CDR1 is LGHDT and CDR2 YNNKEL (reference sequence). The CDR3 totals 12 residues. This CDR3 reads CASRQGIYEQYF. The CDR3 DNA is TGTGCCAGCAGACAGGGGATCTACGAGCAGTACTTC.

This clonotype was picked up a small number of times. The chain links TRBV5-5 to TRBJ2-1, with 7 bases matching TRBD2. V trimming: 1 base; J trimming: 3 bases; junction bases outside the gene matches: 7. In germline, CDR1 is SGHKS, CDR2 YYEKEE (reference sequence). The CDR3 runs 16 residues. CDR3 in DNA: TGTGCCAGCAGCTTGACAGGACTAGAGGTCTACAATGAGCAGTTCTTC. This gives the protein CASSLTGLEVYNEQFF.

This clonotype appeared a few times. The chain has TRBV10-3 and TRBJ2-1; tentatively, D is TRBD1 or TRBD2 (5 bases each). CDR3 size: 15 residues. V was pared by 6 bases and J by 7 bases, with 19 bases between. Germline values: CDR1 ENHRY, CDR2 SYGVKD. For the CDR3, the DNA is TGTGCCATCAGGAGCCCTGACGGGACGAGGAATGAGCAGTTCTTC. It translates to CAIRSPDGTRNEQFF.

This clonotype was seen a few times. The chain has TRBV3-1 and TRBJ2-1; D gene ambiguous. V was trimmed by 4 bases and J by 6 bases, leaving 7 bases between them. The CDR3 has 12 amino acids. Germline CDR1 LGHDT, CDR2 YNNKEL (reference sequence). CDR3: CASSRKANEQFF. In DNA, the CDR3 is TGTGCCAGCAGCCGAAAGGCCAATGAGCAGTTCTTC.

This clonotype has more than one count but fewer than ten. V is TRBV7-8 and J is TRBJ2-3, with 7 bases identical to TRBD1. With 5 bases clipped from V and 3 bases from J, the junction kept 8 bases outside the gene matches. This CDR3 contains 15 residues. Looked up from germline, CDR1 is SGHVS and CDR2 is FQNEAQ. The CDR3 DNA follows: TGTGCCAGCAGCCTGTCGACAGGGTCGACAGATACGCAGTATTTT. This codes for CASSLSTGSTDTQYF.

This clonotype was detected only a few times. The J gene is TRBJ2-3, the V gene TRBV20-1; D might be TRBD1 (5 bases). The germline V gene encodes CDR1 DFQATT and CDR2 SNEGSKA (reference sequence). The CDR3 is 13 residues long. Between the trimmed V and J ends, which lost 6 bases and 2 bases, there was a span of 12 bases. CDR3 protein: CSARTSVTDTQYF. In DNA form, the CDR3 reads TGCAGTGCCCGGACATCTGTCACAGATACGCAGTATTTT.

The chain uses TRBV7-2 and TRBJ2-1, with a possible D match to TRBD2 (5 bases). The V end was cut by 5 bases, the J end by 7 bases, with 18 bases between. The length of the CDR3 is 15 residues. From germline, CDR1 is SGHTA and CDR2 FQGNSA. The CDR3 DNA reads TGTGCCAGCAGCCTGGAGGCGGGTGCCTTTAATGAGCAGTTCTTC. Its protein product is CASSLEAGAFNEQFF.

The chain carries TRBV9 and TRBJ2-6; D unresolved. The V and J ends lost 4 bases and 0 bases respectively, with 8 bases between them. There are 15 residues in the CDR3. CDR1 SGDLS and CDR2 YYNGEE come from the germline V gene. The CDR3 DNA is TGTGCCAGCAGCCCCCTCCCCTCTGGGGCCAACGTCCTGACTTTC. Translating it yields CASSPLPSGANVLTF.

Note on this clonotype: Likely a read error: the CDR3 ends without its conserved phenylalanine or tryptophan. Because the CDR3's place on the DNA is in doubt, the DNA is left out and the CDR3 is given as listed by TCRdb. The chain uses TRBV28 and TRBJ2-1; TRBD2 is the table's D call and was not checked against the DNA. The CDR3 length equals 14 residues, ends included. In germline, CDR1 is MDHEN, CDR2 SYDVKM. The CDR3 sequence: CATSGQFSWTSGII.

This clonotype turned up a few times. V usage is TRBV15 and J usage is TRBJ1-3; the D is unclear. V was shortened by 1 base and J by 1 base, with 5 bases between the two germline ends. The germline gives CDR1 LNHNV, CDR2 YYDKDF (reference sequence). This CDR3 has 14 residues. CDR3 region: CATSRVDSGNTIYF. The DNA for the CDR3 is TGTGCCACCAGCAGAGTCGATTCTGGAAACACCATATATTTT.

This clonotype came up a few times. The V and J genes are TRBV28 and TRBJ2-3; 14 positions match TRBD2. The germline V gene encodes CDR1 MDHEN and CDR2 SYDVKM. This CDR3 is 19 amino acids long. The ends lost 2 bases at V and 3 bases at J; junction bases unmatched: 10. CDR3 loop: CASSLGTSGSWGETDTQYF. The CDR3 nucleotides are TGTGCCAGCAGTTTAGGGACTAGCGGGAGTTGGGGGGAGACAGATACGCAGTATTTT.